This T cell receptor beta chain was identified during a study of blood T cell repertoires in COVID-19. Turning to the study itself: Material from acute and convalescent COVID-19 was sourced from the United States, Italy and Spain. T cells, B-cell-depleted T cells, or PBMCs provided the cDNA or gDNA that served as material.

This CDR3 is 19 amino acids long. Germline-derived CDR1 and CDR2 are KGHSH and LQKENI. Deletions cut 3 bases from V and 0 bases from J, with 21 bases between. In the source study's methods: Reference gene primer amplification gave nucleated cell count estimates. The assay was immunoSEQ multiplex PCR, and TCRdb's table has in-frame clones only and misses some. V and J calls and clone size follow that table, whereas D and trimming were derived from the DNA. The sample yields 200,000 to 250,000 clones, 65% to 85% seen once. Sample: PBMCs or T cells enriched from blood (not recorded which). This sequence originates from a woman aged 60-70 years who had recovered from COVID-19. V is TRBV18 and J is TRBJ2-1; maybe TRBD1 (5 bases). For the CDR3, the DNA is TGTGCCAGCTCACCCGAAATAAGGTCGACAGCCAGCTCCTACAATGAGCAGTTCTTC. Its protein is CASSPEIRSTASSYNEQFF.